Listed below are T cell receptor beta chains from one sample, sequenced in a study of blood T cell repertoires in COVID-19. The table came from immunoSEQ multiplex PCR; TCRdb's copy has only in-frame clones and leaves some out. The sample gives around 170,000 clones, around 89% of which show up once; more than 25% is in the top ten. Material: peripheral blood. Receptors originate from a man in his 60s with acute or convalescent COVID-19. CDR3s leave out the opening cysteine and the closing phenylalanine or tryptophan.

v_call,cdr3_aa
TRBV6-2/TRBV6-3,ASSLGTSGAEETQY
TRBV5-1,ASSLDGQTNTEAF
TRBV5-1,ASSRDTSYEQY
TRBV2,ASSVQRPSTDTQY
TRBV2,ASSATLAGSYNEQF
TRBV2,ASKGGIQETQY
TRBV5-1,ASSPRTGVAEQY
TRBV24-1,ATSEQGFEAF
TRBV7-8,ASSLRTAGLDQPQH
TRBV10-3,AITPDRGKGGFPEAF
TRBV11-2,ASSKDRVRRRIYTGELF
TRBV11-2,ASSRNGQSPLNYGYT
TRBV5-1,ASSLLPGGNEQF
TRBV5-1,ASGGQGSVEAF
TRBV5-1,ASSLDVGGDGYT
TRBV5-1,ASSLTGTAGANVLT
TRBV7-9,ASGTGDYGYT
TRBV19,ASSLTGVDGYT
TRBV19,ASSISGGKGNTEAF
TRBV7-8,ASSFGGGETQY
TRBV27,ASSPGQRRNQPQH
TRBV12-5,ASGLGQAFNEKLF